The 20 T cell receptor beta chains reported below all come from one sample, sequenced in a study of cytomegalovirus exposure and HLA in healthy donors. PCR primers comprised 60 Vbeta and 13 Jbeta primers. Clones were sequenced by immunoSEQ multiplex PCR, and TCRdb holds only the in-frame ones, with some missing. The sample records 100,000 or so clones, around 83% being singletons. The sequenced material came from PBMCs. The receptors come from a woman aged 18-29 years in good health and CMV-seronegative.

This rearrangement joins TRBV2 to TRBJ2-2; 9 positions match TRBD2. CDR1 is SNHLY, CDR2 FYNNEI, per germline. The CDR3 is 18 residues long. J was trimmed by 0 bases and V by 2 bases; bases with no gene match: 7. DNA of the CDR3: TGTGCCAGCAGTGAAAGCCTAGCGGGGCGGGCGAACACCGGGGAGCTGTTTTTT. It specifies CASSESLAGRANTGELFF.

This clone was counted only a few times. The CDR3 here is CASKDVAGSYEQYF. For the CDR3, the DNA is TGTGCCAGCAAGGATGTTGCAGGCTCCTACGAGCAGTACTTC. The chain couples TRBV2 to TRBJ2-7; D is unresolved. Germline V gene lookup returns CDR1 SNHLY and CDR2 FYNNEI. The V gene lost 7 bases and the J gene lost 0 bases, with 13 bases spanning the gap. The CDR3 loop spans 14 amino acids.

The chain links TRBV7-2 to TRBJ2-1, with TRBD2 identical over 13 bases. The V gene's germline CDR1 is SGHTA and CDR2 FQGNSA. Germline trimming cut 5 bases from V and 1 base from J; bases unmatched to any gene: 5. The CDR3 runs 17 residues. In DNA, the CDR3 is TGTGCCAGCAGCCCCGGACTAGCGGGAGTATCCTACAATGAGCAGTTCTTC. Translation: CASSPGLAGVSYNEQFF. The full variable domain, in which reference TRBV7-2 and TRBJ2-1 provide the parts outside the CDR3, is GAGVSQSPSNKVTEKGKDVELRCDPISGHTALYWYRQSLGQGLEFLIYFQGNSAPDKSGLPSDRFSAERTGGSVSTLTIQRTQQEDSAVYLCASSPGLAGVSYNEQFFGPGTRLTVL.

The chain is built from TRBV30 and TRBJ1-5, with TRBD1 as a possible D gene (5 bases). The CDR3 extends over 13 amino acids. The germline CDR1 and CDR2 sequences are GTSNPN and SVGIG (reference sequence). V was trimmed by 1 base and J by 4 bases, leaving 8 bases between them. CDR3: CAWSGTGNQPQHF. The CDR3 DNA follows: TGTGCCTGGAGTGGCACAGGTAATCAGCCCCAGCATTTT.

Only one count was recorded for this clone. The chain is built from TRBV18 and TRBJ1-1; 10 nucleotides match TRBD1. The V gene's germline CDR1 is KGHSH and CDR2 LQKENI. Trimming cost V 3 bases and J 6 bases; bases outside gene matches: 4. The CDR3 totals 14 residues. CDR3 amino acids: CASSPLGQGSEAFF. In DNA, the CDR3 is TGTGCCAGCTCACCGCTGGGACAGGGGTCTGAAGCTTTCTTT.

J is TRBJ2-6 and V is TRBV7-9, with 9 bases matching TRBD2. Trimming took 4 bases from V and 3 from J; bases not matched to a gene: 13. The CDR3 is 19 residues long. The germline V gene encodes CDR1 SEHNR and CDR2 FQNEAQ (reference sequence). The CDR3 reads CASSSPRAGGPDGANVLTF. CDR3 nucleotides: TGTGCCAGCAGCTCCCCCAGGGCGGGGGGGCCGGATGGGGCCAACGTCCTGACTTTC.

The gene calls are TRBV28 and TRBJ2-7, with D maybe TRBD1 (6 bases). V was cut by 5 bases and J by 2 bases, with 16 bases left in between. The CDR3 is made up of 15 amino acids. Per germline, CDR1 MDHEN and CDR2 SYDVKM. The CDR3 sequence: CASSGPGTRAYEQYF. The CDR3 region has the DNA TGTGCCAGCAGTGGACCCGGGACAAGAGCCTACGAGCAGTACTTC. Variable domain in full (rest from reference TRBV28 and TRBJ2-7): DVKVTQSSRYLVKRTGEKVFLECVQDMDHENMFWYRQDPGLGLRLIYFSYDVKMKEKGDIPEGYSVSREKKERFSLILESASTNQTSMYLCASSGPGTRAYEQYFGPGTRLTVT.

J is TRBJ1-4 and V is TRBV21-1; TRBD1 is the table's D call, not checked against the DNA. TRBV21-1 is recorded as a pseudogene. CDR3 length: 16 residues. For the CDR3, the DNA is TGTGCCAGCAGCAAAGGGGGGGGACAGGGGAATGAAAAACTGTTTTTT. Protein: CASSKGGGQGNEKLFF.

J is TRBJ1-1 and V is TRBV9; D is perhaps TRBD1 (5 bases). This CDR3 is 16 amino acids long. The V end lost 0 bases, the J end lost 8 bases, and 20 bases lay between the germline ends. Germline CDR1 reads SGDLS; CDR2 reads YYNGEE. The chain's CDR3 is CASSVVNVKGFGEAFF. CDR3 bases: TGTGCCAGCAGCGTAGTGAACGTTAAGGGGTTTGGGGAAGCTTTCTTT.

The gene calls are TRBV7-9 and TRBJ2-5; D not resolved. The CDR3 extends over 16 amino acids. Germline V lookup: CDR1 SEHNR, CDR2 FQNEAQ (reference sequence). V lost 2 bases, J lost 4 bases, and 17 bases lay in between. Here the CDR3 reads CASSLFDAISGETQYF. The CDR3 coding sequence is TGTGCCAGCAGCTTATTCGACGCGATTTCGGGAGAGACCCAGTACTTC.

The sample holds one count of this clone. The chain combines TRBV30 with TRBJ2-7, with 7 bases lining up with TRBD2. The germline V gene encodes CDR1 GTSNPN and CDR2 SVGIG (reference sequence). CDR3 length: 13 amino acids. The ends lost 2 bases at V and 2 bases at J; junction bases unmatched: 3. The CDR3 here is CAWSQGLAYEQYF. The DNA for the CDR3 is TGTGCCTGGAGTCAAGGACTAGCCTACGAGCAGTACTTC.

The DNA for the CDR3 is TGTGCCAGCGGGACAGGTTTAGGAAACACCATATATTTT. Protein: CASGTGLGNTIYF. The chain couples TRBV7-6 to TRBJ1-3; 8 positions agree with TRBD1. The CDR3 is 13 amino acids. Germline lookup yields CDR1 SGHVS and CDR2 FNYEAQ. V shed 8 bases and J 4 bases; nucleotides not matched to a gene: 4. Using reference TRBV7-6 and TRBJ1-3 for the parts outside the CDR3, the full variable domain is GAGVSQSPRYKVTKRGQDVALRCDPISGHVSLYWYRQALGQGPEFLTYFNYEAQQDKSGLPNDRFSAERPEGSISTLTIQRTEQRDSAMYRCASGTGLGNTIYFGEGSWLTVV.

Points on this clone: The junction departs from germline at one end; a sequencing error may be responsible. J is TRBJ2-5 and V is TRBV28; 7 bases align to TRBD2. Germline-derived CDR1 and CDR2 are MDHEN and SYDVKM. The CDR3 totals 18 residues. Here the CDR3 reads CAGRTLWGGSPVRETQYF. Written as DNA, the CDR3 is TGTGCCGGCAGGACCCTTTGGGGGGGAAGCCCCGTCAGGGAGACCCAGTACTTC.

The chain carries TRBV7-8 and TRBJ1-6; 7 bases match TRBD1. Losses at the gene ends were 3 bases for V and 3 bases for J; bases not matched to a gene: 2. The germline V gene has CDR1 SGHVS and CDR2 FQNEAQ. The CDR3 runs 15 residues. The CDR3: CASSFRDSYNSPLHF. CDR3 in DNA: TGTGCCAGCAGCTTCCGGGACAGCTATAATTCACCCCTCCACTTT. The full variable domain, in which reference TRBV7-8 and TRBJ1-6 provide the parts outside the CDR3, is GAGVSQSPRYKVAKRGQDVALRCDPISGHVSLFWYQQALGQGPEFLTYFQNEAQLDKSGLPSDRFFAERPEGSVSTLKIQRTQQEDSAVYLCASSFRDSYNSPLHFGNGTRLTVT.

The rearrangement links TRBV27 to TRBJ2-7, with TRBD1 identical over 9 bases. The CDR3 sequence is 14 residues long. The J segment lost 3 bases and the V segment lost 3 bases, leaving 3 bases of the junction unmatched. CDR1 MNHEY and CDR2 SMNVEV come from the germline V gene (reference sequence). In DNA form, the CDR3 reads TGTGCCAGCAGTTTTCTGGGACAGGGCTACGAGCAGTACTTC. This sequence encodes CASSFLGQGYEQYF.

The chain has TRBV14 and TRBJ1-2; unclear D gene. Deletions cut 4 bases from V and 3 bases from J, with 9 bases between. Per the germline V gene, CDR1 is SGHDN and CDR2 is FVKESK. The CDR3 runs to 13 residues. The CDR3 DNA is TGTGCCAGCAGCCGTGGAGTGGACTATGGCTACACCTTC. This gives the protein CASSRGVDYGYTF.

V is TRBV11-2 and J is TRBJ2-1; maybe TRBD2 (5 bases). Germline V gene data show CDR1 as SGHAT and CDR2 as FQNNGV. V lost 6 bases and J 2 bases, leaving 8 bases between the germline ends. The CDR3 is 13 residues long. The CDR3 here is CASRPGTYNEQFF. The CDR3 coding sequence is TGTGCCAGCAGACCCGGGACCTACAATGAGCAGTTCTTC.

This sequence joins TRBV25-1 and TRBJ1-3; the D is unclear. The ends were cut back, 3 bases at V and 0 bases at J, with 9 bases in the middle. This CDR3 is built from 15 residues. Germline CDR1 MGHDK, CDR2 SYGVNS. The CDR3 coding sequence is TGTGCCAGCAGTGACAGGCACAGCTCTGGAAACACCATATATTTT. The encoded protein is CASSDRHSSGNTIYF.

In its sample, this clone ranks as medium-sized (0.01 to 0.1%). The chain is built from TRBV4-3 and TRBJ1-4; D possibly corresponds to TRBD1 (5 bases). The germline V gene encodes CDR1 LGHNA and CDR2 YSLEER. V dropped 1 base and J dropped 2 bases, with 14 bases sitting between them. The CDR3 covers 17 residues. The CDR3 is CASSQAMTVRTNEKLFF. The DNA for the CDR3 is TGCGCCAGCAGCCAAGCAATGACAGTACGGACTAATGAAAAACTGTTTTTT.

The chain links TRBV7-2 to TRBJ1-6, with D hard to call. Trimming removed 1 base from V and 7 bases from J, with 20 bases in between. The CDR3 has 18 amino acids. Germline-derived CDR1 and CDR2 are SGHTA and FQGNSA. CDR3 region: CASSLVPRELFLNSPLHF. The CDR3 bases are TGTGCCAGCAGCTTAGTCCCCCGGGAACTATTCCTCAATTCACCCCTCCACTTT.